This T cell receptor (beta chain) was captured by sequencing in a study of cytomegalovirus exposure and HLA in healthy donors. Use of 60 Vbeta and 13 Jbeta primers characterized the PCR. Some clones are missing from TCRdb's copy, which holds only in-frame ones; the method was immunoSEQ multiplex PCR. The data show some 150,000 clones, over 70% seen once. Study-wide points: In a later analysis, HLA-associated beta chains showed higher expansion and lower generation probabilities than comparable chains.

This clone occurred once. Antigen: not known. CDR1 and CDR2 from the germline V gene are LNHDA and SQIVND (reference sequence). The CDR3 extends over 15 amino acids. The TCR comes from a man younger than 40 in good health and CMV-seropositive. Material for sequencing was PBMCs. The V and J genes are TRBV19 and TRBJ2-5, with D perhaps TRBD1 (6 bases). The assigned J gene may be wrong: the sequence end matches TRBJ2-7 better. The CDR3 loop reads CASQFPRQDTYEQYF. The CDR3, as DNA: TGTGCCAGTCAATTCCCGAGACAGGACACCTACGAGCAGTACTTC.